One and the same sample provided the 15 T cell receptor beta chains below, sequenced in a study of regulatory T cells in long-lasting Graves disease. The time point is: persistent/refractory GD, antithyroid drugs over 5 years with positive TRAb. The TCR library was prepared using RNA isolated from PBMCs. Both iRepertoire HTBI primers and Arm-PCR of CDR3 regions were used to build the TCR beta libraries. One entry per CDR3 protein, called by TCRdb with MiXCR from the multiplex PCR reads. The sample includes roughly 500,000 distinct CDR3 sequences, roughly 21% of them seen just once. The sample here was peripheral blood mononuclear cells (PBMCs), taken when the disease was refractory, from a patient treated with antithyroid drugs. These receptors were obtained from a female donor with Graves disease.

The table lists this clonotype with many counts. J is TRBJ1-5 and V is TRBV12-3 or TRBV12-4; 8 positions match TRBD1. The CDR3 is 16 amino acids. The V and J ends lost 5 bases and 0 bases, in that order; junction bases with no gene match: 6. The DNA of the CDR3 is TGTGCCAGCAGTCTCTGGACAGGGCGTAGCAATCAGCCCCAGCATTTT. Encoded protein: CASSLWTGRSNQPQHF.

This sequence joins TRBV6-1 and TRBJ1-1; D is possibly TRBD1 (6 bases). Germline assignment: CDR1 MNHNS and CDR2 SASEGT. Trimming took off 5 bases at V and 4 bases at J, with 11 bases between the two ends. The CDR3 contains 13 residues. This CDR3 is CASSQGGTTEAFF. The CDR3 DNA follows: TGTGCCAGCAGTCAAGGGGGAACCACTGAAGCTTTCTTT.

This clonotype was counted a few times. The chain carries TRBV7-6 and TRBJ1-1; no firm D call. The CDR3 covers 15 residues. Germline lookup yields CDR1 SGHVS and CDR2 FNYEAQ. V lost 2 bases and J 1 base, leaving 11 bases between the germline ends. This CDR3 reads CASSLPRAGNTEAFF. As DNA, the CDR3 is TGTGCCAGCAGCTTACCAAGGGCTGGGAACACTGAAGCTTTCTTT.

This clonotype was detected ten times or more. CDR3 in DNA: TGTGCCAGCAGGGCCGGGACAGGGAATCAGCCCCAGCATTTT. Residues: CASRAGTGNQPQHF. The chain recombines TRBV6-1 with TRBJ1-5, with 9 bases matching TRBD1. This CDR3 spans 14 amino acids. The J segment lost 4 bases and the V segment lost 6 bases, leaving 4 bases of the junction unmatched. Germline V gene lookup returns CDR1 MNHNS and CDR2 SASEGT.

V and J are TRBV28 and TRBJ1-2, with D possibly matching TRBD1 (6 bases). CDR1 and CDR2 from the germline V gene are MDHEN and SYDVKM. The CDR3 extends over 15 amino acids. Deletions cut 7 bases from V and 4 bases from J, with 19 bases between. The CDR3 loop is CASIGTGARVYGYTF. The CDR3, as DNA: TGTGCCAGCATAGGAACGGGGGCGCGAGTCTATGGCTACACCTTC.

This sequence joins TRBV19 and TRBJ1-5; 9 bases line up with TRBD1. V gave up 7 bases and J gave up 3 bases; unmatched junction bases: 10. The CDR3 covers 16 residues. The germline V gene has CDR1 LNHDA and CDR2 SQIVND (reference sequence). The CDR3 DNA reads TGTGCCAGTACCGCCCCGGACAGGGGTGACAATCAGCCCCAGCATTTT. Amino acids: CASTAPDRGDNQPQHF.

This clonotype was recorded many times. The CDR3 is CASSLTLEQYF. The CDR3 DNA reads TGTGCCAGCAGTTTGACCCTCGAGCAGTACTTC. This chain links TRBV28 with TRBJ2-7; D gene uncertain. Germline assignment: CDR1 MDHEN and CDR2 SYDVKM. The V end lost 3 bases, the J end lost 6 bases, and 6 bases lay between the germline ends. This CDR3 is built from 11 residues.

This clonotype was seen repeatedly, ten times or more. Here the CDR3 DNA reads TGTGCCAGCAGTTTGAGGGGGAGGTACGAGCAGTACTTC. Translated: CASSLRGRYEQYF. V usage is TRBV28 and J usage is TRBJ2-7; D may correspond to TRBD1 or TRBD2 (6 bases each). The CDR3 consists of 13 residues. V was pared by 3 bases and J by 4 bases, with 10 bases between. The germline CDR1 and CDR2 sequences are MDHEN and SYDVKM.

The genes are TRBV18 and TRBJ2-7; D is ambiguous. Looked up from germline, CDR1 is KGHSH and CDR2 is LQKENI. This CDR3 spans 12 amino acids. Trimming removed 3 bases at V and 2 bases at J, with 5 bases between. The CDR3 protein is CASSPRAYEQYF. CDR3 in DNA: TGTGCCAGCTCACCCCGAGCCTACGAGCAGTACTTC.

This clonotype was counted a few times. The chain uses TRBV20-1 and TRBJ1-1; D perhaps matches TRBD1 (6 bases). Trimming stripped 4 bases from V and 2 bases from J, with 14 bases between. CDR1 DFQATT and CDR2 SNEGSKA come from the germline V gene (reference sequence). CDR3 size: 14 residues. CDR3 in DNA: TGCAGTGCTACAAGAGGGGGGATAAACACTGAAGCTTTCTTT. Its translation: CSATRGGINTEAFF.

This clonotype was counted at least ten times. The genes are TRBV2 and TRBJ2-5; 7 nucleotides agree with TRBD2. The ends lost 11 bases at V and 5 bases at J; junction bases unmatched: 8. Germline V gene sequence: CDR1 SNHLY, CDR2 FYNNEI. The CDR3 runs 12 residues. The CDR3 protein is CAWGGIPETQYF. DNA of the CDR3: TGTGCCTGGGGGGGGATACCCGAGACCCAGTACTTC.

Concerning this clonotype: Mismatch with germline at one junction end may stem from a read error. The chain combines TRBV28 with TRBJ1-1; 8 nucleotides agree with TRBD1. This CDR3 is 15 amino acids long. CDR1 and CDR2 from the germline V gene are MDHEN and SYDVKM. In DNA form, the CDR3 reads TGCGCCAGCAATTTCCCAGGGGGCATGAACACTGAAGCTTTCTTT. Amino acid sequence: CASNFPGGMNTEAFF.

V is TRBV29-1 and J is TRBJ1-2; TRBD1 aligns across 7 bases. The length of the CDR3 is 12 residues. Germline lookup yields CDR1 SQVTM and CDR2 ANQGSEA. The ends lost 5 bases at V and 8 bases at J; junction bases unmatched: 8. The CDR3 nucleotides read TGCAGCGTTCCCGAGGGGGCTATAGGCTACACCTTC. It specifies CSVPEGAIGYTF.

The chain combines TRBV4-3 with TRBJ2-2, with D possibly being TRBD1 (7 bases). The CDR3 consists of 14 residues. Per germline, CDR1 LGHNA and CDR2 YSLEER. Trimming shortened V by 2 bases and J by 4 bases, and 8 bases separated the two germline ends. CDR3 bases: TGCGCCAGCAGCCAACAGGGGGGCACCGGGGAGCTGTTTTTT. Translation: CASSQQGGTGELFF.

This chain uses TRBV30 with TRBJ2-2; either TRBD1 or TRBD2 may supply D (6 bases each). CDR3 size: 16 residues. CDR1 and CDR2 from the germline V gene are GTSNPN and SVGIG (reference sequence). Trimming cost V 2 bases and J 5 bases, with 18 bases left between them. The CDR3 region is CAWSRRETGETGELFF. DNA for the CDR3: TGTGCCTGGAGTCGCCGGGAGACAGGAGAGACCGGGGAGCTGTTTTTT.